This is a list of T cell receptor beta chains from one sample in a study of T cell changes during pregnancy in multiple sclerosis. Only in-frame clones appear in the TCRdb table, and some are missing; sequencing was by immunoSEQ multiplex PCR. This table has roughly 59,000 clones, approximately 93% appearing once. The source was CD8+ T cells from peripheral blood mononuclear cells, collected in the second trimester of pregnancy. The receptors were gathered from a female donor with multiple sclerosis, enrolled in a pregnancy study. The CDR3 runs from the conserved cysteine through the conserved F or W. D genes are given only for firm matches. A clone size is listed for some rows: how often the clone was seen (once, few, many), or a class if it is expanded.

clone_size	j_call	d_call	v_call	cdr3_nt	cdr3_aa
NA	TRBJ2-1	NA	TRBV9	TGTGCCAGCAGCCCCTTTGACTCGTACAATGAGCAGTTCTTC	CASSPFDSYNEQFF
NA	TRBJ1-1	NA	TRBV5-1	TGCGCCAGCAGCTGGACTACAGTGCGGAACACTGAAGCTTTCTTT	CASSWTTVRNTEAFF
NA	TRBJ2-7	NA	TRBV7-9	TGTGCCAGCAGCCCCTTAGCCCCTAGCTCCTACGAGCAGTACTTC	CASSPLAPSSYEQYF
NA	TRBJ2-7	TRBD2	TRBV29-1	TGCAGCGTTGCGGACAGAGGAGTCGCCCTGGCGAGCGGGAGGGCGACCTACGAGCAGTACTTC	CSVADRGVALASGRATYEQYF
NA	TRBJ2-3	NA	TRBV7-9	TGTGCCAGCAGCGCAACTAGCACAGATACGCAGTATTTT	CASSATSTDTQYF
NA	TRBJ1-1	NA	TRBV28	TGTGCCAGCAGTTCCCCCCTAGGACAGGCTTTCTTT	CASSSPLGQAFF
NA	TRBJ1-2	NA	TRBV19	TGTGCCAGCCGCGCAGGTAACGACTATGGCTACACCTTC	CASRAGNDYGYTF
NA	TRBJ2-5	NA	TRBV10-3	TGTGCCATCAGTGATGGAAGTCGGGGTCGTTTGGAGACCCAGTACTTC	CAISDGSRGRLETQYF
NA	TRBJ1-5	TRBD1	TRBV27	TGTGCCAGCAGTGGGACAGTCGGAAATCAGCCCCAGCATTTT	CASSGTVGNQPQHF
NA	TRBJ2-3	TRBD2	TRBV19	TGTGCCAGTAGTATCGGGCGGCTAGCGGGAGGGTGGGATACGCAGTATTTT	CASSIGRLAGGWDTQYF
NA	TRBJ2-5	NA	TRBV28	TGTGCCAGCACCATCCAAGAGACCCAGTACTTC	CASTIQETQYF
NA	TRBJ2-1	NA	TRBV7-2	TGTGCCAGCAGCTTGGGCAATGGCCTGAATGAGCAGTTCTTC	CASSLGNGLNEQFF
NA	TRBJ2-5	TRBD1	TRBV11-2	TGTGCCAGCAGCTTCGGACAGGGGGCAATGGGGACCCAGTACTTC	CASSFGQGAMGTQYF
once	TRBJ2-7	TRBD1	TRBV13	TGTGCCAGCAGCTCGGGGACAGGGGGCGGCGAGCAGTACTTC	CASSSGTGGGEQYF
NA	TRBJ1-2	TRBD1	TRBV14	TGTGCCAGCAGCCAAGTGGACAGGGCCTGGTATGGCTACACCTTC	CASSQVDRAWYGYTF
NA	TRBJ1-1	NA	TRBV6-4	TGTGCCAGCAGGGACGACAGCCTGGGGAATGAAGCTTTCTTT	CASRDDSLGNEAFF
NA	TRBJ2-7	TRBD1	TRBV6-6	TGTGCCAGCAGTCCCACCGACAGGGACTACGAGCAGTACTTC	CASSPTDRDYEQYF
NA	TRBJ2-7	TRBD1	TRBV5-1	TGCGCCAGCAGCTTGGGTACAGGGGCCTACGAGCAGTACTTC	CASSLGTGAYEQYF
NA	TRBJ2-7	TRBD1	TRBV7-2	TGTGCCAGCAGCTTTACAGGGTTACCCGGGACAGAGTCCTACGAGCAGTACTTC	CASSFTGLPGTESYEQYF
NA	TRBJ2-6	NA	TRBV4-1	TGCGCCAGCAGCCCCGGGGAGGGGGCCAACGTCCTGACTTTC	CASSPGEGANVLTF
NA	TRBJ2-1	NA	TRBV27	TGTGCCAGCAGTTCCCTAGGGAGCTCCTACAATGAGCAGTTCTTC	CASSSLGSSYNEQFF
NA	TRBJ2-7	TRBD1	TRBV6-5	TGTGCCAGCAGCCCGACAGGGCCTCACTCCTACGAGCAGTACTTC	CASSPTGPHSYEQYF
NA	TRBJ1-4	NA	TRBV13	TGTGCCAGCAGCTTAGGCAGGGCTAATGAAAAACTGTTTTTT	CASSLGRANEKLFF
NA	TRBJ2-7	TRBD2	TRBV28	TGTGCCAGCAGCACTAGCGACTCCTACGAGCAGTACTTC	CASSTSDSYEQYF
NA	TRBJ2-2	NA	TRBV19	TGTGCCAGTAGTATCCACCCGAACAGGGTAGAGTACACCGGGGAGCTGTTTTTT	CASSIHPNRVEYTGELFF
NA	TRBJ2-7	NA	TRBV19	TGTGCCAGTAGTATGGGCGGGGGCGGCTACGAGCAGTACTTC	CASSMGGGGYEQYF
NA	TRBJ2-2	TRBD1	TRBV10-1	TGCGCCAGCAGTGTGGACAGGGGTCCTGCCGGGGAGCTGTTTTTT	CASSVDRGPAGELFF
NA	TRBJ2-1	NA	TRBV27	TGTGCCAGCAGTTTTCGGCAGGGGTTGTTCCATGAGCAGTTCTTC	CASSFRQGLFHEQFF
once	TRBJ2-7	TRBD1	TRBV7-2	TGTGCCAGCACCCCCGGGACAGGGTTTTTGGAGCAGTACTTC	CASTPGTGFLEQYF
NA	TRBJ1-2	NA	TRBV7-9	TGCGGCGAGGATGGCTACACCTTC	CGEDGYTF
once	TRBJ1-1	TRBD1	TRBV29-1	TGCAGCGCTGTAGGGGACAGGGGACGCAGCACTGAAGCTTTCTTT	CSAVGDRGRSTEAFF
NA	TRBJ1-5	TRBD1	TRBV6-1	TGTGCCAGCAGTGAAAGGGGGACAGTTAGGCAGCCCCAGCATTTT	CASSERGTVRQPQHF
once	TRBJ2-1	TRBD2	TRBV7-8	TGTGCCAGCAGCTTAGACGGGACTAGCGGGGGCATAAGGAATGAGCAGTTCTTC	CASSLDGTSGGIRNEQFF
NA	TRBJ2-5	NA	TRBV7-9	TGTGCCAGCAGCCGCGTTTACAGGGAGAAAGAGACCCAGTACTTC	CASSRVYREKETQYF
few	TRBJ2-7	NA	TRBV29-1	TGCAGCGTTGAAGAGGTAATAGCCCACGAGCAGTACTTC	CSVEEVIAHEQYF
NA	TRBJ2-7	NA	TRBV7-7	TGTGCCAGCAGCCCCGGAACGGGCGAGCAGTACTTC	CASSPGTGEQYF
once	TRBJ2-1	NA	TRBV6-4	TGTGCCAGCAGTGACGGGCAGGGAGGCGGGGAGCAGTTCTTC	CASSDGQGGGEQFF
NA	TRBJ1-3	NA	TRBV19	TGTGCCAGTACGGGGGGATCTGGAAACACCATATATTTT	CASTGGSGNTIYF
NA	TRBJ2-7	NA	TRBV4-1	TGCGCCAGCAGCCAAGCCCAGGGTTACGAGCAGTACTTC	CASSQAQGYEQYF
NA	TRBJ2-7	TRBD2	TRBV5-6	TGTGCCAGCAGCTCGGGACTAGCGGTACCCGAGCAGTACTTC	CASSSGLAVPEQYF
NA	TRBJ2-6	NA	TRBV5-4	TGTGCCAGCAGCTTCGCCCCAGGGTTGGGAGGGGCCAACGTCCTGACTTTC	CASSFAPGLGGANVLTF
NA	TRBJ2-1	TRBD1	TRBV7-9	TGTGCCAGCAGCTTACGGACAGGCCCAGAGAGCTCCTACAATGAGCAGTTCTTC	CASSLRTGPESSYNEQFF
NA	TRBJ2-2	NA	TRBV9	TGTGCCAGCAGCGTAGGGACAGCTCACACCGGGGAGCTGTTTTTT	CASSVGTAHTGELFF
NA	TRBJ1-1	TRBD1	TRBV7-9	TGTGCCAGCCGGGACAGGGGGTCCTCGAACACTGAAGCTTTCTTT	CASRDRGSSNTEAFF
NA	TRBJ2-1	NA	TRBV9	TGTGCCAGCAGCGTAGCTGTACAGGGCTCCTACAATGAGCAGTTCTTC	CASSVAVQGSYNEQFF
NA	TRBJ2-1	NA	TRBV2	TGTGCCAGCAATTACTACAATGAGCAGTTCTTC	CASNYYNEQFF
NA	TRBJ2-7	NA	TRBV7-2	TGTGCCAGCAGCACGGGAAGAAACTACGAGCAGTACTTC	CASSTGRNYEQYF
NA	TRBJ2-2	NA	TRBV7-6	TGTGCCAGCAGCTTAAGAGGGGAGGACACCGGGGAGCTGTTTTTT	CASSLRGEDTGELFF
NA	TRBJ2-1	NA	TRBV12-5	TGTGCTAGTGGTTATAGTAGCAATGAGCAGTTCTTC	CASGYSSNEQFF
NA	TRBJ1-5	NA	TRBV7-2	TGTGCCAGCAGCTTAAGTCAGGGATTAGTCAGCAATCAGCCCCAGCATTTT	CASSLSQGLVSNQPQHF
NA	TRBJ1-1	NA	TRBV10-3	TGTGCCACCCGGTTCACCGAGTTGTGGAGAGTCACTGAAGCTTTCTTT	CATRFTELWRVTEAFF
NA	TRBJ1-1	NA	TRBV19	TGTGCCAGTAGTTGGACGGGGAAGGGCACTGAAGCTTTCTTT	CASSWTGKGTEAFF
NA	TRBJ2-3	TRBD2	TRBV27	TGTGCCAGCAGTTTATTCAGGACTAGCGGGAAGGATACGCAGTATTTT	CASSLFRTSGKDTQYF
NA	TRBJ2-1	NA	TRBV11-3	TGTGCCAGCAGCTTGGACTCTTCCTACAATGAGCAGTTCTTC	CASSLDSSYNEQFF
NA	TRBJ2-7	TRBD2	TRBV5-1	TGCGCCAGCAGCCTAGCGGGATCTTACGAGCAGTACTTC	CASSLAGSYEQYF